These 8 T cell receptor beta chains originate from one sample sequenced in a study of T cell responses to AZD1222 COVID-19 vaccine. Some clones are missing from TCRdb's copy, which holds only in-frame ones; the method was immunoSEQ multiplex PCR. The sample includes tens of thousands of clones, roughly 92% seen only once; the top ten take 8% to 9%. Here the sequenced sample was peripheral blood, taken on day 0 of AZD1222 vaccination. These receptors originate from an adult in good health.

The gene calls are TRBV5-1 and TRBJ2-3; D is possibly TRBD2 (7 bases). Germline CDR1 and CDR2: SGHRS and YFSETQ. Trimming stripped 3 bases from V and 1 base from J, with 15 bases between. The CDR3 has 16 residues. CDR3 in amino acids: CASSWGGGGRTDTQYF. Written as DNA, the CDR3 is TGCGCCAGCAGCTGGGGGGGCGGCGGGCGCACAGATACGCAGTATTTT.

The V and J genes are TRBV24-1 and TRBJ2-5; the D is unclear. Germline V CDR1 and CDR2: KGHDR, SFDVKD. Trimming removed 3 bases at V and 2 bases at J, with 9 bases between. This CDR3 comprises 14 residues. The CDR3 nucleotides read TGTGCCACCAGTGATCCCGGGCCTCAAGAGACCCAGTACTTC. Translation: CATSDPGPQETQYF.

J is TRBJ1-2 and V is TRBV18; D is unresolved. Trimming shortened V by 2 bases and J by 6 bases, and 10 bases separated the two germline ends. The CDR3 runs 13 residues. Germline V gene sequence: CDR1 KGHSH, CDR2 LQKENI. The chain's CDR3 is CASSPGNGDGYTF. The DNA of the CDR3 is TGTGCCAGCTCACCAGGGAACGGGGATGGCTACACCTTC.

This clone occurred a few times. The rearrangement uses TRBV15 and TRBJ2-6, with D unclear. The V end lost 3 bases, the J end lost 2 bases, and 11 bases lay between the germline ends. This CDR3 has 16 residues. CDR1 is LNHNV and CDR2 is YYDKDF in the germline V gene (reference sequence). The CDR3 DNA follows: TGTGCCACCAGCAGCGAATGGGGAACTGGGGCCAACGTCCTGACTTTC. Amino acid sequence: CATSSEWGTGANVLTF.

The chain links TRBV30 to TRBJ1-4; no reliable D call. This CDR3 comprises 13 residues. V shed 2 bases and J shed 8 bases, with 12 bases lying between them. Germline CDR1 is GTSNPN and CDR2 is SVGIG (reference sequence). The CDR3 DNA sequence: TGTGCCTGGAGTCCGGTCCGAGGCGAAAAACTGTTTTTT. Encoded protein: CAWSPVRGEKLFF.

CDR3 bases: TGTGCCATCAGTGATCCCCAGGGAACTATTGGCTACACCTTC. Residues: CAISDPQGTIGYTF. The chain recombines TRBV10-3 with TRBJ1-2, with D possibly matching TRBD1 (5 bases). This CDR3 comprises 14 residues. The V end lost 3 bases, the J end lost 7 bases, and 15 bases lay between the germline ends. Germline CDR1 and CDR2: ENHRY and SYGVKD.

The chain uses TRBV2 and TRBJ1-5, with D unresolved. The V gene's germline CDR1 is SNHLY and CDR2 FYNNEI. V was trimmed by 4 bases and J by 5 bases, leaving 9 bases between them. CDR3 size: 13 residues. The CDR3: CASSGEGYQPQHF. The CDR3, as DNA: TGTGCCAGCAGTGGGGAAGGCTATCAGCCCCAGCATTTT.

This chain connects TRBV9 to TRBJ2-1, with 11 bases lining up with TRBD2. CDR1 and CDR2 (germline): SGDLS, YYNGEE. Trimming at V came to 4 bases and at J to 3 bases, leaving 12 bases not matched to a gene. The CDR3 runs 18 residues. Here the CDR3 reads CASSYSPGTSGVYNEQFF. DNA of the CDR3: TGTGCCAGCAGCTACAGTCCCGGGACTAGCGGAGTCTACAATGAGCAGTTCTTC.